The T cell receptor (beta chain) described here comes from a study of human T cells and chemical hapten exposure. Concerning this clonotype itself: Antigen specificity is unknown.

TCRdb processed the RACE reads anew with MiXCR; each CDR3 protein has one entry. Of roughly 380,000 distinct CDR3 sequences listed, more than 5% are singletons. Time point noted: patch test 2, 6 weeks after DPC sensitization. Treatment here: therapeutic diphenylcyclopropenone sensitization with weekly scalp DPC. With 2 bases clipped from V and 1 base from J, the junction kept 6 bases outside the gene matches. This CDR3 region has 17 residues. The germline CDR1 and CDR2 sequences are MNHNS and SASEGT. General study findings and limits: Large CDR3 similarity clusters arose significantly more often from expanded TCRs than from controls. Donors in the study had alopecia, meaning their immune response may differ from healthy people's.

Sequenced here: whole blood, sampled in connection with sensitization to the hapten diphenylcyclopropenone (DPC). J is TRBJ2-2 and V is TRBV6-1, with 8 bases matching TRBD1. The origin of this receptor is a woman under 30 with alopecia areata. Some clones in this sample may be carry-over from other donors' samples. DNA of the CDR3: TGTGCCAGCAGTGAATTCCCCGGGACAGGGAACACCGGGGAGCTGTTTTTT. It translates to CASSEFPGTGNTGELFF.